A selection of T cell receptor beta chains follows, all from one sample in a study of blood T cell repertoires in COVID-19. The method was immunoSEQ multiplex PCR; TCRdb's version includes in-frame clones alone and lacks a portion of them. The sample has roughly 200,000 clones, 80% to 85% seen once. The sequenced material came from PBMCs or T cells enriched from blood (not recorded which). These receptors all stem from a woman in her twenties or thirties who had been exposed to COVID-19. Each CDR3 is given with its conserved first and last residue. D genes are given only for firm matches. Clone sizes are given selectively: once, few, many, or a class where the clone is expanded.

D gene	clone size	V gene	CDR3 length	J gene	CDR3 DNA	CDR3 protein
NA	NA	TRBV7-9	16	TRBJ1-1	TGTGCCAGCACCCCGACTGTGGTCACGGAGAACACTGAAGCTTTCTTT	CASTPTVVTENTEAFF
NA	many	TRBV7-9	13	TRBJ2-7	TGTGCCAGCAGCCCGAACAGGGTCTACGAGCAGTACTTC	CASSPNRVYEQYF
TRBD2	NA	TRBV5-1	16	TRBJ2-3	TGCGCCAGCAGCTTAACTAGCGGGGGAGGCACAGATACGCAGTATTTT	CASSLTSGGGTDTQYF
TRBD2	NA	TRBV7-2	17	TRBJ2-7	TGTGCCAGCAGCTCCTGGACTAGCGGGGGCGCCTACTACGAGCAGTACTTC	CASSSWTSGGAYYEQYF
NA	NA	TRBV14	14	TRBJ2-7	TGTGCCAGCAGCCAGGTGGGACTGGGCTACGAGCAGTACTTC	CASSQVGLGYEQYF
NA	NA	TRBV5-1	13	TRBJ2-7	TGCGCCAGCAGCCCGACAGGTTCCTACGAGCAGTACTTC	CASSPTGSYEQYF
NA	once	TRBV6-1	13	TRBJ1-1	TGTGCCAGCAGTGAAGCCCGGGGTACTGAAGCTTTCTTT	CASSEARGTEAFF
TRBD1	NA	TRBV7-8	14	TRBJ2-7	TGTGCCAGCAGCTTAAAGGGGGCCTCCTACGAGCAGTACTTC	CASSLKGASYEQYF
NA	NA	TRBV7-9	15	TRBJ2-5	TGTGCCAGCAGCCCCGGTGACGGAACACAGGAGACCCAGTACTTC	CASSPGDGTQETQYF
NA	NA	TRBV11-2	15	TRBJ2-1	TGTGCCAGCAGCTTAGTCGGGGGGCCCTACAATGAGCAGTTCTTC	CASSLVGGPYNEQFF
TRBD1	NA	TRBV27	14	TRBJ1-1	TGTGCCAGCAGTTGGGGACAGATGAACACTGAAGCTTTCTTT	CASSWGQMNTEAFF
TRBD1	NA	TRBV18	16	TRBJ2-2	TGTGCCAGCTCGCGGTCCGGGACAGGCGAGACCGGGGAGCTGTTTTTT	CASSRSGTGETGELFF
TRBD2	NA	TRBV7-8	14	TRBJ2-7	TGTGCCAGCCAACCCGGGGGGAGACACTACGAGCAGTACTTC	CASQPGGRHYEQYF
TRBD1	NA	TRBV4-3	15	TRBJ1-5	TGCGCCAGCAGCCAGCTCCCAGGGGGAGGTCAGCCCCAGCATTTT	CASSQLPGGGQPQHF
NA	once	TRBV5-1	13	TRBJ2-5	TGCGCCAGCAGCCCAGCGACAGGTTGGACCCAGTACTTC	CASSPATGWTQYF
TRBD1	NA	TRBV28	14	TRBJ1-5	TGTGCCAGCAGTTCCTCGGACAGGCTGAGGGCCCAGCATTTT	CASSSSDRLRAQHF
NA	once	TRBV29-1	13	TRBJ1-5	TGCAGCGTGGGTCGCCAGGGAAGTCAGCCCCAGCATTTT	CSVGRQGSQPQHF
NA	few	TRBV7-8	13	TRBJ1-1	TGTGCCAGCAGCTCAGCCAGGAACACTGAAGCTTTCTTT	CASSSARNTEAFF